A single sample is the source of the 11 T cell receptor beta chains below, sequenced in a study of blood T cells in healthy people across ages. A second PCR of roughly 6 to 12 cycles used a sample-barcoded 5' primer and a J-beta primer mix. From the 5' RACE reads, TCRdb called clonotypes with MiXCR, one entry per CDR3 protein. This table holds over 1.5 million distinct CDR3 sequences, just under 50% found once. The sequenced sample was blood. These receptors were taken from a woman aged 40 to 50 in good health.

A few counts support this clonotype. V usage is TRBV4-2 and J usage is TRBJ1-2; D is unresolved. V shed 0 bases and J shed 6 bases, with 11 bases lying between them. Germline lookup yields CDR1 LGHNA and CDR2 YNFKEQ. The CDR3 is made up of 14 amino acids. The CDR3 protein is CASSQDQRHHGYTF. Written as DNA, the CDR3 is TGTGCCAGCAGCCAAGATCAGCGGCATCATGGCTACACCTTC.

This clonotype has only one observation. At one end the junction does not follow the germline gene, possibly because of a read error. This chain links TRBV20-1 with TRBJ2-3, with D perhaps TRBD1 or TRBD2 (6 bases each). The CDR3 consists of 11 residues. In germline, CDR1 is DFQATT, CDR2 SNEGSKA (reference sequence). CDR3 bases: TGCGGTGCCGGGGGCGTAGATACGCAGTATTTT. The encoded protein is CGAGGVDTQYF.

The chain is built from TRBV19 and TRBJ2-1; D is ambiguous. The CDR3 totals 15 residues. V lost 9 bases and J 0 bases, leaving 15 bases between the germline ends. The germline CDR1 and CDR2 sequences are LNHDA and SQIVND (reference sequence). In DNA, the CDR3 is TGTGCCAGCAGACGAAAAAGGGTCTCCTACAATGAGCAGTTCTTC. This translates into CASRRKRVSYNEQFF.

The chain uses TRBV7-2 and TRBJ2-3; 13 nucleotides align to TRBD2. Germline V gene sequence: CDR1 SGHTA, CDR2 FQGNSA. The CDR3 is 19 residues long. The junction had 14 bases not matched to a gene; V was cut back by 5 bases and J by 3 bases. The CDR3, as DNA: TGTGCCAGCAGCGGTACTAGCGGGGGGGCGGTTCTTGCTACAGATACGCAGTATTTT. Translation: CASSGTSGGAVLATDTQYF.

The chain couples TRBV3-1 to TRBJ2-1, with D possibly TRBD2 on 5 matching bases. The germline V and J ends were trimmed by 0 bases and 9 bases, with 15 bases remaining between them. The CDR3 contains 15 residues. Germline assignment: CDR1 LGHDT and CDR2 YNNKEL (reference sequence). The CDR3 nucleotides are TGTGCCAGCAGCCAAGAACTTCCGGCCCGGGGTGAGCAGTTCTTC. Translating it yields CASSQELPARGEQFF.

CDR3 nucleotides: TGTGCCAGCAGGTATACCCCCGGGACAGGGGAAGGGAATGAGCAGTACTTC. This codes for CASRYTPGTGEGNEQYF. The gene calls are TRBV7-3 and TRBJ2-5; 10 bases match TRBD1. V gave up 6 bases and J gave up 11 bases; unmatched junction bases: 21. This CDR3 contains 17 residues. Germline lookup yields CDR1 SGHTA and CDR2 FQGTGA.

CDR3 sequence: CASSPRVNSGGADNEQFF. In DNA, the CDR3 is TGTGCCAGCAGCCCTAGGGTTAATAGCGGGGGGGCGGACAATGAGCAGTTCTTC. V usage is TRBV4-2 and J usage is TRBJ2-1; 11 bases are shared with TRBD2. The V gene end was trimmed by 4 bases and the J gene end by 5 bases; junction bases not matched to a gene: 13. Germline CDR1 reads LGHNA; CDR2 reads YNFKEQ. The CDR3 totals 18 residues.

The rearrangement joins TRBV10-2 to TRBJ1-2; no firm D call. This CDR3 contains 10 residues. V shed 7 bases and J shed 9 bases, with 9 bases lying between them. Germline CDR1 is WSHSY and CDR2 is SAAADI. CDR3 nucleotides: TGCGCCAGCATCGTGGCCTGCTACACCTTC. It specifies CASIVACYTF.

This clonotype has a handful of counts. The chain links TRBV9 to TRBJ2-1; 11 positions agree with TRBD2. Germline CDR1 is SGDLS and CDR2 is YYNGEE. The CDR3 has 15 amino acids. With 5 bases clipped from V and 7 bases from J, the junction kept 8 bases outside the gene matches. DNA of the CDR3: TGTGCCAGCAGTCCGACTAGCGGGGTGCGGAATGAGCAGTTCTTC. Its translation is CASSPTSGVRNEQFF.

This clonotype was detected once. This may be a read error: a much more frequent sequence differs by one nucleotide. The genes are TRBV28 and TRBJ2-7; 7 bases agree with TRBD1. The CDR3 consists of 14 residues. The germline CDR1 and CDR2 sequences are MDHEN and SYDVKM. Trimming removed 5 bases from V and 6 bases from J; junction bases left unmatched: 10. DNA for the CDR3: TGTGCCAGCAGTCAATGCGTCCGGACAGGCGAGCAGTACTTC. This codes for CASSQCVRTGEQYF.

As regards this clonotype: Sequence at one end of the junction differs from germline and may be a read error. The V call is TRBV20-1, the J call TRBJ2-5; perhaps TRBD1 as D (5 bases). The CDR3 length is 13 residues. Germline V gene data show CDR1 as DFQATT and CDR2 as SNEGSKA (reference sequence). CDR3: CSVRLTAQETQYF. CDR3 DNA sequence: TGCAGTGTTAGATTGACAGCCCAAGAGACCCAGTACTTC.